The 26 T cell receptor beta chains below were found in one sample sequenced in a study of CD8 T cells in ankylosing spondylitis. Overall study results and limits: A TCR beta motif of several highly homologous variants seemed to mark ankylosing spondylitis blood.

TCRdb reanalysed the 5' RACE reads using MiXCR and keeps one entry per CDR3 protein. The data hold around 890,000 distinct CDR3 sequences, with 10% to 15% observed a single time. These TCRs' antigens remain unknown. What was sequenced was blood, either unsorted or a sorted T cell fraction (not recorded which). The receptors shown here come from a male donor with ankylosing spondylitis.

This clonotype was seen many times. In DNA form, the CDR3 reads TGTGCCAGCAACGTTCCAGGTCAAACTGAAGCTTTCTTT. Protein sequence: CASNVPGQTEAFF. The gene calls are TRBV5-6 and TRBJ1-1; D unresolved. Germline CDR1 and CDR2: SGHDT and YYEEEE. Trimming took off 6 bases at V and 5 bases at J, with 14 bases between the two ends. This CDR3 is 13 amino acids long.

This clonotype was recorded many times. CDR3 loop: CASSPLGQGSEQFF. The CDR3 nucleotides are TGTGCCAGCTCACCACTCGGACAGGGCAGTGAGCAGTTCTTC. This chain links TRBV18 with TRBJ2-1; 8 nucleotides line up with TRBD1. CDR1 is KGHSH and CDR2 is LQKENI in the germline V gene. This CDR3 contains 14 residues. After removal of 1 base from V and 9 bases from J, the junction contained 5 bases not matched to a gene.

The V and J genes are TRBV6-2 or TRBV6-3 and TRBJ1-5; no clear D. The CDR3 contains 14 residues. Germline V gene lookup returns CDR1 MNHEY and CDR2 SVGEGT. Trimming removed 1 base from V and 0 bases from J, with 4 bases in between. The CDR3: CASSYYSSNQPQHF. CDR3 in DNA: TGTGCCAGCAGTTACTACAGTAGCAATCAGCCCCAGCATTTT.

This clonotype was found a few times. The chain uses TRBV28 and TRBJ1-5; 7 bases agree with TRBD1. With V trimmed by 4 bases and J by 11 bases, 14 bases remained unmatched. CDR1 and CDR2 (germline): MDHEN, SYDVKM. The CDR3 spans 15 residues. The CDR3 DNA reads TGTGCCAGCAGTTCCCCCGGGACAGCCTCGTGGGCCCAGCATTTT. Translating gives CASSSPGTASWAQHF.

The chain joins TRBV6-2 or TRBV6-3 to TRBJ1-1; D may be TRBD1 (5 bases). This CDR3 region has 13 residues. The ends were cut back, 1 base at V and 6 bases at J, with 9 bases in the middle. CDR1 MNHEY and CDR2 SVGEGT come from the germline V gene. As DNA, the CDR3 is TGTGCCAGCAGTTACTGGAGGGGCTCTGAAGCTTTCTTT. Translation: CASSYWRGSEAFF.

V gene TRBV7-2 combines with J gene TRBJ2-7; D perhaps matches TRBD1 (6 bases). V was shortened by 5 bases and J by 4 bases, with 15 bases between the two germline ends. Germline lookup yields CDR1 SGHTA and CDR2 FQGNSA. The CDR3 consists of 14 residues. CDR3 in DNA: TGTGCCAGCAGCGAGCAAACAGGGAAGTACGAGCAGTACTTC. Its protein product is CASSEQTGKYEQYF.

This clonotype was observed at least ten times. DNA for the CDR3: TGCAGTGCCGCTCTAGGACCGTCCTACGAGCAGTACTTC. As protein: CSAALGPSYEQYF. J is TRBJ2-7 and V is TRBV20-1; D not certain. Per the germline V gene, CDR1 is DFQATT and CDR2 is SNEGSKA (reference sequence). The CDR3 is 13 residues long. With 6 bases removed from V and 1 base from J, the gap between germline ends came to 13 bases.

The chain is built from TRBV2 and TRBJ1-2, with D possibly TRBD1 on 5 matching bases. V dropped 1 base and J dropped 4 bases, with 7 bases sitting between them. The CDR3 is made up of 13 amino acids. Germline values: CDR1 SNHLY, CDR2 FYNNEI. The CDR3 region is CASSEVRAYGYTF. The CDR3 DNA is TGTGCCAGCAGTGAAGTCAGGGCCTATGGCTACACCTTC.

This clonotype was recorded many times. CDR3 region: CASSRDLTGELFF. CDR3 nucleotides: TGTGCCAGCAGCCGGGATCTCACCGGGGAGCTGTTTTTT. V usage is TRBV9 and J usage is TRBJ2-2, with D possibly TRBD2 on 5 matching bases. CDR1 and CDR2 (germline): SGDLS, YYNGEE. V gave up 4 bases and J gave up 4 bases, with 8 bases separating them. The CDR3 runs 13 residues.

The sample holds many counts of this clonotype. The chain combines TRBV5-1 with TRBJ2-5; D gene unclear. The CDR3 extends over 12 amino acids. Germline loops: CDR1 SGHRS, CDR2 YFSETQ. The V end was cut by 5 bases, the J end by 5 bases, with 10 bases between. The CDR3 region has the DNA TGCGCCAGCAGACCGGACGAGGAGACCCAGTACTTC. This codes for CASRPDEETQYF. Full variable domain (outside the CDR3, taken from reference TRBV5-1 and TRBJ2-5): KAGVTQTPRYLIKTRGQQVTLSCSPISGHRSVSWYQQTPGQGLQFLFEYFSETQRNKGNFPGRFSGRQFSNSRSEMNVSTLELGDSALYLCASRPDEETQYFGPGTRLLVL.

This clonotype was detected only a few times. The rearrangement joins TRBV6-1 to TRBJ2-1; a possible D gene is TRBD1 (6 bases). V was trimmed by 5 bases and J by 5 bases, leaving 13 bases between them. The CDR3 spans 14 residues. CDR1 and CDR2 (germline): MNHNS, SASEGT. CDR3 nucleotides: TGTGCCAGCAGTACAGGGTCTCGGGACAATGAGCAGTTCTTC. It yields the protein CASSTGSRDNEQFF.

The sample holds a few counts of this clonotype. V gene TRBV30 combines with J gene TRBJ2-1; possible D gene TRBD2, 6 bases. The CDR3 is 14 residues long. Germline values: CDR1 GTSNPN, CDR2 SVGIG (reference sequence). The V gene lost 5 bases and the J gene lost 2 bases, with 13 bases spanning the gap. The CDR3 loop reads CAWARPGAYNEQFF. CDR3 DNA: TGTGCCTGGGCACGGCCGGGAGCCTACAATGAGCAGTTCTTC.

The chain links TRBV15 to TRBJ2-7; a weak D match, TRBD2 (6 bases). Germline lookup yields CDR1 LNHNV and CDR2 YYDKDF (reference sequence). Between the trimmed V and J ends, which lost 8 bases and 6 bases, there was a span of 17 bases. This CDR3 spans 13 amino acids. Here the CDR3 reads CATASRDFGEQYF. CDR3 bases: TGTGCCACCGCGAGCAGGGACTTTGGCGAGCAGTACTTC.

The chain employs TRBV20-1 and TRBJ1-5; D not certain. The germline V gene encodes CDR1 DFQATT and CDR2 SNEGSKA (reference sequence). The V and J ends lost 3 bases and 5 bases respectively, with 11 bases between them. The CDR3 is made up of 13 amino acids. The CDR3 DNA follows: TGCAGTGCTAGTGGGCAAGCGGATCAGCCCCAGCATTTT. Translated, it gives CSASGQADQPQHF.

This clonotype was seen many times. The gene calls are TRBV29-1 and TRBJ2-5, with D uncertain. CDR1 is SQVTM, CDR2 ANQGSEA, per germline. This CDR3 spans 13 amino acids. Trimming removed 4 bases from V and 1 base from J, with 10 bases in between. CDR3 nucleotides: TGCAGCGTTGTATCCGGGTTCCAAGAGACCCAGTACTTC. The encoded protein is CSVVSGFQETQYF.

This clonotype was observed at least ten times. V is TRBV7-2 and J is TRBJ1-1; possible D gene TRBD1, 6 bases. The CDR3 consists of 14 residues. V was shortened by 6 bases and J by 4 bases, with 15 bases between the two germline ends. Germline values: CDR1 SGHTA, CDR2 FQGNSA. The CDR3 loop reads CASSSRDTGTEAFF. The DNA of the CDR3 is TGTGCCAGCAGTTCGAGGGACACGGGCACTGAAGCTTTCTTT.

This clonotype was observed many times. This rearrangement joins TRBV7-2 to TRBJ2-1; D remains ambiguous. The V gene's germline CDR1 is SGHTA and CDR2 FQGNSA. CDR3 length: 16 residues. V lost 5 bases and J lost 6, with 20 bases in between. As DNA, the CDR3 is TGTGCCAGCAGCCTTCAATTAGGTTCCCCTGGCAATGAGCAGTTCTTC. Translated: CASSLQLGSPGNEQFF.

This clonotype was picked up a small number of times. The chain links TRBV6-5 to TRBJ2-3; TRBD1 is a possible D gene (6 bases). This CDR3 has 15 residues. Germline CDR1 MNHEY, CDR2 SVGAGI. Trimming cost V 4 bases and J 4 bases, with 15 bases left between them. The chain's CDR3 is CASSLTGVRADTQYF. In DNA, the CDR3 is TGTGCCAGCAGTTTGACAGGAGTTAGGGCAGATACGCAGTATTTT.

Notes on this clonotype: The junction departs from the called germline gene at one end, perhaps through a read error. DNA for the CDR3: TGTACCAGCAGCCTCGGGACAGGGGGCGGAGGAACTGAAGCTTTCTTT. This codes for CTSSLGTGGGGTEAFF. The chain couples TRBV4-2 to TRBJ1-1; 12 nucleotides align to TRBD1. This CDR3 has 16 amino acids. The germline V gene encodes CDR1 LGHNA and CDR2 YNFKEQ.

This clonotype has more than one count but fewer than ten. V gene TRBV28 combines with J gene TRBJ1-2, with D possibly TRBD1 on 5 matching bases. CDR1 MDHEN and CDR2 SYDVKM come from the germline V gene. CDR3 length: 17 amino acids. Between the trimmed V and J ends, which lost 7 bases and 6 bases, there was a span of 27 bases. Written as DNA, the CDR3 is TGTGCCAGCACCGAAGGGACGGATATCGGGAGCGTTAATGGCTACACCTTC. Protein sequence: CASTEGTDIGSVNGYTF.

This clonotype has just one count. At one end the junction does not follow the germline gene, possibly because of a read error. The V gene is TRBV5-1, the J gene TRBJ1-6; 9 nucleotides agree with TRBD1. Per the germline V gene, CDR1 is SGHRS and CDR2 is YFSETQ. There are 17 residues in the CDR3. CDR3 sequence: CASSPLPGQGNNLPLHF. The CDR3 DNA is TGCGCCAGCAGCCCACTGCCGGGACAGGGCAATAATTTACCCCTCCACTTT.

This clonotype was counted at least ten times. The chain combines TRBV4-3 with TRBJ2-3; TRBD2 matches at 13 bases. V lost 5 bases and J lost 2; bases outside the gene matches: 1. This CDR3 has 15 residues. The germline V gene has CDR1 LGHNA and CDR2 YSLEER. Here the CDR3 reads CASSGLAGATDTQYF. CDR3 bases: TGCGCCAGCAGCGGACTAGCGGGGGCCACAGATACGCAGTATTTT.

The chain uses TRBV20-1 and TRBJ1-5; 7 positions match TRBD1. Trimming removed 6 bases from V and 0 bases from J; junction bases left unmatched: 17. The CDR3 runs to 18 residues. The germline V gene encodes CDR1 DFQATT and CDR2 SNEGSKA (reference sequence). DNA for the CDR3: TGCAGTGCCTATCCCATACAGGGGAAGTATAATAGCAATCAGCCCCAGCATTTT. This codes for CSAYPIQGKYNSNQPQHF.

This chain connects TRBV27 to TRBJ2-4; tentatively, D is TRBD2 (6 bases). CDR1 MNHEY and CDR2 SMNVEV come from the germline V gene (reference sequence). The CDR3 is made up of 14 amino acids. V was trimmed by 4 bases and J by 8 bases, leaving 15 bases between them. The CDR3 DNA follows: TGTGCCAGCAGTTCTGTTGCCGGGGGAGACATTCAGTACTTC. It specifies CASSSVAGGDIQYF.

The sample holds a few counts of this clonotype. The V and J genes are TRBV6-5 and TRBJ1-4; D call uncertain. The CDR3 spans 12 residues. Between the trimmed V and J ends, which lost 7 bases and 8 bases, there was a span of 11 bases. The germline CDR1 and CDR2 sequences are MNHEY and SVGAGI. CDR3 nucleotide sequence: TGTGCCAGCACAGCCTTGGGGGAAAAACTGTTTTTT. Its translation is CASTALGEKLFF.

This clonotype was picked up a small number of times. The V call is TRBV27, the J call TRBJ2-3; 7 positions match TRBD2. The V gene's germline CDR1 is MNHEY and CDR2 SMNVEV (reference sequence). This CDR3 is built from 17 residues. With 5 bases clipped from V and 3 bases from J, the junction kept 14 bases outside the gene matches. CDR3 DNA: TGTGCCAGCAGTAGGCTTACGGGACTACTGACGACAGATACGCAGTATTTT. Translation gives CASSRLTGLLTTDTQYF.